The 25 T cell receptor beta chains reported below all come from one sample, sequenced in a study of CD8 T cells in ankylosing spondylitis. Study-level results: It appeared that ankylosing spondylitis blood was characterized by a TCR beta motif of fewer than ten highly homologous variants.

Antigen specificity for these receptors is unknown. MiXCR, applied by TCRdb to the 5' RACE reads, yields one record per CDR3 protein. The sample records some 840,000 distinct CDR3 sequences, approximately 10% being singletons. The sample was blood, either unsorted or a sorted T cell fraction (not recorded which). These receptors all stem from a male donor with ankylosing spondylitis.

There are many counts of this clonotype. CDR3 protein: CASSQYFPVLNTEAFF. In DNA, the CDR3 is TGTGCCAGCAGCCAATATTTCCCAGTGCTCAACACTGAAGCTTTCTTT. This chain links TRBV27 with TRBJ1-1, with D uncertain. The V gene lost 6 bases and the J gene lost 2 bases, with 19 bases spanning the gap. This CDR3 has 16 amino acids. Germline V lookup: CDR1 MNHEY, CDR2 SMNVEV (reference sequence).

This clonotype has just a few counts. The CDR3 sequence: CSAGQGDEQYF. DNA for the CDR3: TGCAGTGCTGGACAGGGGGACGAGCAGTACTTC. This chain links TRBV20-1 with TRBJ2-7; 10 bases agree with TRBD1. Per the germline V gene, CDR1 is DFQATT and CDR2 is SNEGSKA (reference sequence). This CDR3 region has 11 residues. J lost 5 bases, V lost 5 bases, and 0 bases had no gene match.

This sequence joins TRBV28 and TRBJ2-1, with 10 bases aligning to TRBD2. CDR3 size: 12 residues. Germline loops: CDR1 MDHEN, CDR2 SYDVKM. Trimming removed 6 bases from V and 9 bases from J; junction bases left unmatched: 2. The chain's CDR3 is CASRVAGGEQFF. The CDR3 coding sequence is TGTGCCAGCAGGGTAGCGGGGGGTGAGCAGTTCTTC. The complete variable domain, with remaining parts taken from reference TRBV28 and TRBJ2-1, reads DVKVTQSSRYLVKRTGEKVFLECVQDMDHENMFWYRQDPGLGLRLIYFSYDVKMKEKGDIPEGYSVSREKKERFSLILESASTNQTSMYLCASRVAGGEQFFGPGTRLTVL.

This clonotype was counted only a few times. This chain links TRBV6-5 with TRBJ2-1; tentatively, D is TRBD1 (6 bases). The CDR3 spans 16 residues. Germline lookup yields CDR1 MNHEY and CDR2 SVGAGI. Trimming removed 0 bases at V and 2 bases at J, with 11 bases between. The CDR3 spells CASSYSGYRAYNEQFF. In DNA, the CDR3 is TGTGCCAGCAGTTACTCCGGCTACAGGGCCTACAATGAGCAGTTCTTC.

The chain links TRBV29-1 to TRBJ2-7; D is undetermined. Germline assignment: CDR1 SQVTM and CDR2 ANQGSEA. Trimming pared 3 bases from V and 0 bases from J, leaving 6 bases between. This CDR3 has 12 residues. CDR3: CSVETNSYEQYF. CDR3 sequence (DNA): TGCAGCGTTGAGACGAACTCCTACGAGCAGTACTTC.

This clonotype came up a few times. The rearrangement links TRBV20-1 to TRBJ2-2, with TRBD2 identical over 8 bases. V lost 6 bases and J lost 9; bases outside the gene matches: 6. The CDR3 totals 12 residues. Per germline, CDR1 DFQATT and CDR2 SNEGSKA (reference sequence). The CDR3 sequence is CSATRGGRELFF. The CDR3 DNA reads as TGCAGTGCCACCCGGGGGGGAAGGGAGCTGTTTTTT.

This clonotype turned up a few times. V usage is TRBV5-1 and J usage is TRBJ2-7; 7 bases are shared with TRBD1. This CDR3 comprises 16 residues. V gave up 0 bases and J gave up 3 bases; unmatched junction bases: 9. Germline loops: CDR1 SGHRS, CDR2 YFSETQ. CDR3 coding DNA: TGCGCCAGCAGCTTGGCCTCTGACAGGGCCGTCTACGAGCAGTACTTC. Translated: CASSLASDRAVYEQYF.

This sequence joins TRBV7-2 and TRBJ1-6, with a tentative D call TRBD1 (5 bases). Deletions cut 5 bases from V and 4 bases from J, with 12 bases between. Germline CDR1 reads SGHTA; CDR2 reads FQGNSA. The CDR3 runs 15 residues. CDR3 bases: TGTGCCAGCAGCCGGGGGGGAGGGTATAATTCACCCCTCCACTTT. It translates to CASSRGGGYNSPLHF.

This clonotype was seen repeatedly, ten times or more. The gene calls are TRBV6-2 or TRBV6-3 and TRBJ1-2; no clear D gene. V gave up 6 bases and J gave up 5 bases, with 10 bases separating them. Germline CDR1 is MNHEY and CDR2 is SVGEGT. This CDR3 comprises 12 residues. CDR3 region: CASSRTPYGYTF. The DNA for the CDR3 is TGTGCCAGCAGCCGGACCCCTTATGGCTACACCTTC.

Only a few counts were recorded for this clonotype. The chain employs TRBV9 and TRBJ2-6, with a weak D call TRBD2 (5 bases). Germline lookup yields CDR1 SGDLS and CDR2 YYNGEE. This CDR3 is 17 amino acids long. V lost 3 bases to trimming and J lost 1 base, with 14 bases between them. The CDR3 DNA sequence: TGTGCCAGCAGCGCCTCTGCTACTAGTTCTGGGGCCAACGTCCTGACTTTC. This sequence encodes CASSASATSSGANVLTF.

This chain uses TRBV7-2 with TRBJ2-3, with D tentatively TRBD2 (6 bases). Germline V gene lookup returns CDR1 SGHTA and CDR2 FQGNSA. The CDR3 has 17 amino acids. Trimming removed 5 bases at V and 2 bases at J, with 20 bases between. As DNA, the CDR3 is TGTGCCAGCAGCCCCCAGGGTTTGCGGGATTACACAGATACGCAGTATTTT. This gives the protein CASSPQGLRDYTDTQYF.

The sample holds a few counts of this clonotype. The gene calls are TRBV4-1 and TRBJ2-3; D is perhaps TRBD1 (6 bases). Deletions cut 2 bases from V and 2 bases from J, with 14 bases between. CDR1 MGHRA and CDR2 YSYEKL come from the germline V gene. The CDR3 covers 16 residues. The CDR3 is CASSQHRTADTDTQYF. CDR3 bases: TGCGCCAGCAGCCAACACCGGACAGCTGACACAGATACGCAGTATTTT.

The chain is built from TRBV6-1 and TRBJ2-1, with D possibly matching TRBD2 (7 bases). This CDR3 spans 14 amino acids. Germline-derived CDR1 and CDR2 are MNHNS and SASEGT. Trimming removed 9 bases from V and 0 bases from J, with 12 bases in between. The CDR3 is CASGGASSYNEQFF. The CDR3 DNA follows: TGTGCCAGTGGGGGGGCGAGCTCCTACAATGAGCAGTTCTTC.

This clonotype was counted many times. The rearrangement joins TRBV7-2 to TRBJ2-7; D is undetermined. CDR1 and CDR2 from the germline V gene are SGHTA and FQGNSA. With 3 bases removed from V and 3 bases from J, the gap between germline ends came to 9 bases. This CDR3 is 13 amino acids long. CDR3 sequence (DNA): TGTGCCAGCAGCTTCGGCAGGATCTACGAGCAGTACTTC. Protein: CASSFGRIYEQYF.

The chain joins TRBV7-9 to TRBJ1-1; D unresolved. The V gene lost 1 base and the J gene lost 4 bases, with 10 bases spanning the gap. CDR3 length: 14 residues. Germline CDR1 is SEHNR and CDR2 is FQNEAQ (reference sequence). The CDR3 reads CASSLDGRSTEAFF. Here the CDR3 DNA reads TGTGCCAGCAGCTTAGACGGTAGATCCACTGAAGCTTTCTTT.

The chain is built from TRBV20-1 and TRBJ1-6, with D hard to call. In germline, CDR1 is DFQATT, CDR2 SNEGSKA (reference sequence). V shed 3 bases and J shed 5 bases, with 8 bases lying between them. This CDR3 is built from 13 residues. CDR3 sequence: CSASGPNNSPLHF. CDR3 DNA: TGCAGTGCTAGCGGACCAAATAATTCACCCCTCCACTTT.

The genes are TRBV6-5 and TRBJ2-5, with D possibly matching TRBD1 (5 bases). Germline V CDR1 and CDR2: MNHEY, SVGAGI. Trimming took 0 bases from V and 2 from J, leaving 10 bases between them. The CDR3 sequence is 15 residues long. The CDR3 region is CASSYSWTRQETQYF. The CDR3, as DNA: TGTGCCAGCAGTTACTCGTGGACACGGCAAGAGACCCAGTACTTC.

This clonotype was seen many times. The V gene is TRBV20-1, the J gene TRBJ2-3; TRBD2 aligns across 8 bases. This CDR3 spans 14 amino acids. The V and J ends lost 7 bases and 1 base, in that order; junction bases with no gene match: 7. Germline V gene sequence: CDR1 DFQATT, CDR2 SNEGSKA (reference sequence). This chain's CDR3 is CSVTSGTGTDTQYF. CDR3 DNA sequence: TGCAGTGTTACTAGCGGCACTGGCACAGATACGCAGTATTTT.

This clonotype occurred a few times. The chain uses TRBV7-9 and TRBJ2-2; 7 nucleotides line up with TRBD1. With 5 bases clipped from V and 3 bases from J, the junction kept 12 bases outside the gene matches. CDR1 and CDR2 from the germline V gene are SEHNR and FQNEAQ (reference sequence). This CDR3 is built from 17 residues. CDR3 sequence: CASSPRQQGTDTGELFF. As DNA, the CDR3 is TGTGCCAGCAGCCCCCGTCAACAGGGGACGGACACCGGGGAGCTGTTTTTT. The full variable domain, in which reference TRBV7-9 and TRBJ2-2 provide the parts outside the CDR3, is DTGVSQNPRHKITKRGQNVTFRCDPISEHNRLYWYRQTLGQGPEFLTYFQNEAQLEKSRLLSDRFSAERPKGSFSTLEIQRTEQGDSAMYLCASSPRQQGTDTGELFFGEGSRLTVL.

J is TRBJ2-2 and V is TRBV4-2, with D maybe TRBD2 (5 bases). V was pared by 4 bases and J by 6 bases, with 24 bases between. Germline V gene lookup returns CDR1 LGHNA and CDR2 YNFKEQ. The CDR3 extends over 18 amino acids. This CDR3 reads CASSLELSSVVIAGELFF. The CDR3 region has the DNA TGTGCCAGCAGCCTAGAACTTAGTAGCGTAGTAATAGCCGGGGAGCTGTTTTTT.

This sequence joins TRBV29-1 and TRBJ1-2; D is unresolved. The CDR3 covers 12 residues. Germline assignment: CDR1 SQVTM and CDR2 ANQGSEA. The V gene lost 3 bases and the J gene lost 4 bases, with 9 bases spanning the gap. The CDR3 is CSVDRTRYGYTF. CDR3 nucleotide sequence: TGCAGCGTTGACCGGACCCGCTATGGCTACACCTTC.

V usage is TRBV4-2 and J usage is TRBJ1-3; 7 bases match TRBD1. The CDR3 contains 16 residues. CDR1 is LGHNA, CDR2 YNFKEQ, per germline. The J segment lost 0 bases and the V segment lost 5 bases, leaving 7 bases of the junction unmatched. Here the CDR3 reads CASSSTGVFSGNTIYF. The CDR3 bases are TGTGCCAGCAGCTCAACAGGGGTTTTCTCTGGAAACACCATATATTTT.

This clonotype was seen many times. The gene calls are TRBV5-1 and TRBJ1-2, with 10 positions matching TRBD1. Unmatched junction bases numbered 3, after V lost 4 bases and J lost 6 bases. The V gene's germline CDR1 is SGHRS and CDR2 YFSETQ. This CDR3 contains 13 residues. The CDR3 loop reads CASSRTGGNGYTF. CDR3 coding DNA: TGCGCCAGCAGCCGGACAGGGGGTAATGGCTACACCTTC.

This chain links TRBV18 with TRBJ2-5; 7 nucleotides line up with TRBD1. With 2 bases clipped from V and 5 bases from J, the junction kept 5 bases outside the gene matches. This CDR3 comprises 14 residues. The V gene's germline CDR1 is KGHSH and CDR2 LQKENI. The CDR3 loop reads CASSPSTGTETQYF. The CDR3 DNA follows: TGTGCCAGCTCACCATCGACAGGGACCGAGACCCAGTACTTC. The variable domain in full, with the rest retrieved from reference TRBV18 and TRBJ2-5, is NAGVMQNPRHLVRRRGQEARLRCSPMKGHSHVYWYRQLPEEGLKFMVYLQKENIIDESGMPKERFSAEFPKEGPSILRIQQVVRGDSAAYFCASSPSTGTETQYFGPGTRLLVL.

The genes are TRBV20-1 and TRBJ2-3; D tentatively reads TRBD1 or TRBD2 (6 bases each). The V gene's germline CDR1 is DFQATT and CDR2 SNEGSKA (reference sequence). CDR3 length: 13 amino acids. The CDR3 bases are TGCAGGCTAGGGGGGCGAGCCACAGATACGCAGTATTTT. The encoded protein is CRLGGRATDTQYF.